This TCR beta chain derives from a study of blood T cell repertoires in COVID-19. This clone showed up just once. The data were produced by immunoSEQ multiplex PCR, yet TCRdb's version contains in-frame clones alone and is incomplete. Of over 150,000 clones listed, about 87% are singletons. The CDR3 is 15 amino acids. From germline, CDR1 is SGHRS and CDR2 YFSETQ. Trimming stripped 3 bases from V and 5 bases from J, with 18 bases between. This chain links TRBV5-1 with TRBJ2-7; D is perhaps TRBD1 (5 bases). Sequenced input: peripheral blood. This receptor was obtained from a woman aged 70-85 years with COVID-19, enrolled during active disease. The CDR3 coding sequence is TGCGCCAGCAGCTCCGTACTTGGGGCTCGAGACGAGCAGTACTTC. Amino acid sequence: CASSSVLGARDEQYF.